A single sample gave rise to the 25 T cell receptor beta chains below, sequenced in a study of T cell responses to AZD1222 COVID-19 vaccine. TCRdb's copy holds only in-frame clones and misses some; the assay was immunoSEQ multiplex PCR. The sample consists of some 130,000 clones, about nine tenths of them appearing once. The material was peripheral blood, obtained on day 0 of AZD1222 vaccination. These receptors were taken from an adult in good health.

The rearrangement joins TRBV10-3 to TRBJ2-5; TRBD2 agrees at 12 bases. The V segment lost 3 bases and the J segment 1 base; nucleotides outside the gene matches: 3. Germline-derived CDR1 and CDR2 are ENHRY and SYGVKD. CDR3 length: 16 residues. This CDR3 reads CAISDSTSGSQETQYF. The DNA for the CDR3 is TGTGCCATCAGTGACTCGACTAGCGGGAGCCAAGAGACCCAGTACTTC.

This chain connects TRBV9 to TRBJ2-7; no clear D gene. The CDR3 length is 15 residues. V was pared by 0 bases and J by 1 base, with 11 bases between. The V gene's germline CDR1 is SGDLS and CDR2 YYNGEE. Here the CDR3 reads CASSVGREQSYEQYF. Written as DNA, the CDR3 is TGTGCCAGCAGCGTAGGAAGAGAGCAGTCCTACGAGCAGTACTTC.

The genes are TRBV6-5 and TRBJ2-3; no definite D call. Germline CDR1 is MNHEY and CDR2 is SVGAGI. Trimming shortened V by 5 bases and J by 1 base, and 7 bases separated the two germline ends. This CDR3 has 13 residues. Written as DNA, the CDR3 is TGTGCCAGCAGTAACATGGGCACAGATACGCAGTATTTT. Its protein is CASSNMGTDTQYF.

V and J are TRBV7-2 and TRBJ2-1; 7 bases match TRBD2. Per the germline V gene, CDR1 is SGHTA and CDR2 is FQGNSA. V trimming: 2 bases; J trimming: 8 bases; junction bases outside the gene matches: 9. This CDR3 contains 15 residues. The CDR3 here is CASSLTGSGRDEQFF. As DNA, the CDR3 is TGTGCCAGCAGCTTAACGGGGTCGGGGAGGGATGAGCAGTTCTTC.

This clone was seen only a few times. The chain has TRBV7-2 and TRBJ1-1; no definite D call. The CDR3 contains 13 residues. The germline gives CDR1 SGHTA, CDR2 FQGNSA. Trimming removed 1 base from V and 8 bases from J, with 11 bases in between. CDR3 amino acids: CASSLGGGKEAFF. Written as DNA, the CDR3 is TGTGCCAGCAGCTTAGGGGGAGGGAAGGAAGCTTTCTTT.

The J gene is TRBJ2-7, the V gene TRBV7-2, with D possibly TRBD1 on 5 matching bases. The germline V gene encodes CDR1 SGHTA and CDR2 FQGNSA. V was shortened by 1 base and J by 7 bases, with 17 bases between the two germline ends. This CDR3 has 15 amino acids. This CDR3 reads CASSLVPQGPVEQYF. CDR3 nucleotide sequence: TGTGCCAGCAGCTTAGTCCCCCAGGGTCCGGTAGAGCAGTACTTC.

The chain recombines TRBV6-4 with TRBJ1-2; D might be TRBD1 (6 bases). Trimming removed 0 bases at V and 4 bases at J, with 9 bases between. Germline V CDR1 and CDR2: MRHNA, SNTAGT. This CDR3 is 14 amino acids long. The CDR3 sequence: CASSDSGRGYGYTF. In DNA form, the CDR3 reads TGTGCCAGCAGTGACTCTGGCAGGGGCTATGGCTACACCTTC.

This clone was counted once. The gene calls are TRBV11-2 and TRBJ1-5; 10 bases are a match to TRBD1. With V trimmed by 1 base and J by 1 base, 4 bases remained unmatched. This CDR3 is built from 17 residues. CDR1 is SGHAT and CDR2 is FQNNGV in the germline V gene. CDR3 nucleotide sequence: TGTGCCAGCAGCTTAGGACAGGGGGCCCGGAGCAATCAGCCCCAGCATTTT. Protein product: CASSLGQGARSNQPQHF.

This clone came up once. The gene calls are TRBV7-9 and TRBJ1-3, with D perhaps TRBD1 (5 bases). Germline V gene lookup returns CDR1 SEHNR and CDR2 FQNEAQ (reference sequence). The CDR3 spans 15 residues. The ends were cut back, 7 bases at V and 1 base at J, with 14 bases in the middle. The DNA for the CDR3 is TGTGCCAGCAACTCCCTCGGGACTTCTGGAAACACCATATATTTT. It codes for CASNSLGTSGNTIYF.

This rearrangement joins TRBV5-8 to TRBJ1-2; D is uncertain. The V gene lost 3 bases and the J gene lost 8 bases, with 8 bases spanning the gap. This CDR3 comprises 11 residues. CDR1 is SGHTS and CDR2 is YDEGEE in the germline V gene. The CDR3 is CASSYVYGYTF. The CDR3 nucleotides read TGTGCCAGCAGCTATGTGTACGGCTACACCTTC.

The chain couples TRBV14 to TRBJ1-6, with D possibly being TRBD1 (6 bases). Germline CDR1 is SGHDN and CDR2 is FVKESK. This CDR3 is 14 amino acids long. Trimming left V 5 bases short and J 7 bases short, with 12 bases between. The CDR3 DNA sequence: TGTGCCAGCAGCACCCGGACAGCAAATTCACCCCTCCACTTT. It codes for CASSTRTANSPLHF.

This clone appeared a single time. The V and J genes are TRBV5-1 and TRBJ1-5; D is unclear. The CDR3 contains 13 residues. CDR1 SGHRS and CDR2 YFSETQ come from the germline V gene. Trimming left V 7 bases short and J 3 bases short, with 11 bases between. The CDR3 reads CASGSGYNQPQHF. DNA for the CDR3: TGCGCCAGCGGTTCCGGCTACAATCAGCCCCAGCATTTT.

The rearrangement uses TRBV27 and TRBJ1-1; 9 bases line up with TRBD1. The length of the CDR3 is 14 residues. CDR1 is MNHEY, CDR2 SMNVEV, per germline (reference sequence). After removal of 8 bases from V and 10 bases from J, the junction contained 14 bases not matched to a gene. The chain's CDR3 is CASGPRTGALRAFF. CDR3 DNA: TGTGCCAGCGGCCCTAGGACAGGGGCCCTTAGAGCTTTCTTT.

The rearrangement uses TRBV6-5 and TRBJ1-1, with no clear D. Germline loops: CDR1 MNHEY, CDR2 SVGAGI. V gave up 0 bases and J gave up 3 bases, with 11 bases separating them. This CDR3 comprises 15 residues. The CDR3 here is CASSYSEVSYTEAFF. Written as DNA, the CDR3 is TGTGCCAGCAGTTACTCGGAGGTCTCTTACACTGAAGCTTTCTTT.

The V and J genes are TRBV19 and TRBJ1-4, with a possible D match to TRBD1 (5 bases). Germline assignment: CDR1 LNHDA and CDR2 SQIVND (reference sequence). V lost 5 bases, J lost 13 bases, and 11 bases lay in between. CDR3 length: 11 amino acids. The CDR3 spells CASSAGVRLFF. CDR3 in DNA: TGTGCCAGTAGTGCGGGGGTCCGACTGTTTTTT. The full variable domain, its missing parts supplied by reference TRBV19 and TRBJ1-4, is DGGITQSPKYLFRKEGQNVTLSCEQNLNHDAMYWYRQDPGQGLRLIYYSQIVNDFQKGDIAEGYSVSREKKESFPLTVTSAQKNPTAFYLCASSAGVRLFFGSGTQLSVL.

The rearrangement uses TRBV3-1 (or the pseudogene TRBV3-2) and TRBJ2-1; weak D call: TRBD2 (5 bases). The V end lost 0 bases, the J end lost 7 bases, and 13 bases lay between the germline ends. CDR3 size: 15 residues. Germline CDR1 LGHDT, CDR2 YNNKEL (reference sequence). CDR3 amino acids: CASSQELEAWNEQFF. The CDR3 DNA follows: TGTGCCAGCAGCCAAGAATTGGAGGCCTGGAATGAGCAGTTCTTC.

This CDR3 is CASSQVGGTQETQYF. CDR3 coding DNA: TGTGCCAGCAGCCAGGTTGGGGGGACTCAAGAGACCCAGTACTTC. The chain uses TRBV9 and TRBJ2-5; TRBD2 might be the D (6 bases). With 4 bases removed from V and 2 bases from J, the gap between germline ends came to 15 bases. Per the germline V gene, CDR1 is SGDLS and CDR2 is YYNGEE. The CDR3 is made up of 15 amino acids. The whole variable domain, remainder taken from reference TRBV9 and TRBJ2-5, is DSGVTQTPKHLITATGQRVTLRCSPRSGDLSVYWYQQSLDQGLQFLIQYYNGEERAKGNILERFSAQQFPDLHSELNLSSLELGDSALYFCASSQVGGTQETQYFGPGTRLLVL.

This rearrangement joins TRBV2 to TRBJ2-7; the match to TRBD1 covers 7 bases. Germline V gives CDR1 SNHLY, CDR2 FYNNEI. There are 12 residues in the CDR3. V lost 7 bases, J lost 3 bases, and 3 bases stayed unmatched. The CDR3 sequence is CASTQGNYEQYF. The CDR3 DNA follows: TGTGCCAGCACACAGGGGAACTACGAGCAGTACTTC.

This chain uses TRBV9 with TRBJ1-5, with D perhaps TRBD1 (6 bases). V was clipped by 0 bases and J by 6 bases, with 10 bases between them. Looked up from germline, CDR1 is SGDLS and CDR2 is YYNGEE. This CDR3 is built from 14 residues. CDR3 sequence: CASSVGGRGQPQHF. DNA for the CDR3: TGTGCCAGCAGCGTAGGGGGGCGCGGTCAGCCCCAGCATTTT.

This sequence joins TRBV14 and TRBJ1-1; D remains ambiguous. The CDR3 is 15 residues long. Germline lookup yields CDR1 SGHDN and CDR2 FVKESK. Trimming pared 3 bases from V and 0 bases from J, leaving 11 bases between. CDR3 coding DNA: TGTGCCAGCAGCCAGGACCCCGGGTTGAACACTGAAGCTTTCTTT. It is translated as CASSQDPGLNTEAFF. The entire variable domain, with the rest obtained from reference TRBV14 and TRBJ1-1, is as follows: EAGVTQFPSHSVIEKGQTVTLRCDPISGHDNLYWYRRVMGKEIKFLLHFVKESKQDESGMPNNRFLAERTGGTYSTLKVQPAELEDSGVYFCASSQDPGLNTEAFFGQGTRLTVV.

The V and J genes are TRBV6-5 and TRBJ1-6; D is perhaps TRBD1 (5 bases). Trimming took off 5 bases at V and 7 bases at J, with 12 bases between the two ends. CDR1 is MNHEY and CDR2 is SVGAGI in the germline V gene. The CDR3 has 14 residues. CDR3 in DNA: TGTGCCAGCAGTCGGGACGGAAGCAATTCACCCCTCCACTTT. It translates to CASSRDGSNSPLHF.

The chain uses TRBV12-3 or TRBV12-4 and TRBJ2-7; D is uncertain. The CDR3 length is 12 residues. The V gene lost 4 bases and the J gene lost 5 bases, with 9 bases spanning the gap. The DNA for the CDR3 is TGTGCCAGCAGTTACCGGCCCAACGAGCAGTACTTC. Its translation is CASSYRPNEQYF.

The chain joins TRBV3-1 (or the pseudogene TRBV3-2) to TRBJ2-5; D not certain. This CDR3 is built from 12 residues. Per germline, CDR1 LGHDT and CDR2 YNNKEL (reference sequence). V gave up 4 bases and J gave up 5 bases, with 8 bases separating them. The CDR3 sequence is CASSRKGETQYF. The CDR3, as DNA: TGTGCCAGCAGCCGAAAGGGCGAGACCCAGTACTTC.

The V and J genes are TRBV6-1 and TRBJ1-1; a weak D match, TRBD1 (6 bases). This CDR3 spans 16 amino acids. Germline CDR1 reads MNHNS; CDR2 reads SASEGT. Deletions cut 4 bases from V and 7 bases from J, with 22 bases between. The CDR3 DNA sequence: TGTGCCAGCAGTGGGGGGGGCTTAGGGGCAGGACTTGAAGCTTTCTTT. Amino acids: CASSGGGLGAGLEAFF.

V gene TRBV19 combines with J gene TRBJ1-5; D is unresolved. CDR3 length: 15 residues. Trimming stripped 3 bases from V and 2 bases from J, with 11 bases between. Germline lookup yields CDR1 LNHDA and CDR2 SQIVND (reference sequence). The DNA of the CDR3 is TGTGCCAGTAGTATGACGTGGACGGGCAATCAGCCCCAGCATTTT. Translated: CASSMTWTGNQPQHF.